The 4 T cell receptor beta chains listed next were all sequenced from one sample in a study of blood T cell repertoires in COVID-19. Assay: immunoSEQ multiplex PCR; the TCRdb copy retains only in-frame clones and omits some. This table has 300,000 to 400,000 clones, around 89% appearing once. The source material was PBMCs or T cells enriched from blood (not recorded which). The receptors shown here come from a woman aged 25-40 years with acute COVID-19.

The CDR3 protein is CASSLAGGPGDTQYF. The CDR3 DNA is TGTGCCAGCAGCTTAGCAGGGGGCCCCGGAGATACGCAGTATTTT. V and J are TRBV7-9 and TRBJ2-3; 7 bases line up with TRBD1. V trimming: 0 bases; J trimming: 5 bases; junction bases outside the gene matches: 5. The germline V gene encodes CDR1 SEHNR and CDR2 FQNEAQ (reference sequence). The CDR3 runs to 15 residues. The whole variable domain, filled in from reference TRBV7-9 and TRBJ2-3, reads DTGVSQNPRHKITKRGQNVTFRCDPISEHNRLYWYRQTLGQGPEFLTYFQNEAQLEKSRLLSDRFSAERPKGSFSTLEIQRTEQGDSAMYLCASSLAGGPGDTQYFGPGTRLTVL.

Only one count was recorded for this clone. V and J are TRBV18 and TRBJ2-1, with 7 nucleotides matching TRBD1. Germline V gene lookup returns CDR1 KGHSH and CDR2 LQKENI. The CDR3 runs to 14 residues. J gave up 8 bases and V 4 bases, and 8 bases lay outside the gene matches. Written as DNA, the CDR3 is TGTGCCAGCTCACAAACGACAGGGTTTGATGAGCAGTTCTTC. It specifies CASSQTTGFDEQFF.

The chain is built from TRBV5-4 and TRBJ1-1; no reliable D call. Germline values: CDR1 SGHNT, CDR2 YYREEE (reference sequence). The germline V and J ends were trimmed by 0 bases and 3 bases, with 9 bases remaining between them. CDR3 length equals 14 residues. CDR3 sequence (DNA): TGTGCCAGCAGCTTGGGGAGACGGGACACTGAAGCTTTCTTT. Protein sequence: CASSLGRRDTEAFF.

The V gene is TRBV9, the J gene TRBJ1-1; D is undetermined. The CDR3 sequence is 15 residues long. Germline-derived CDR1 and CDR2 are SGDLS and YYNGEE. With 3 bases removed from V and 0 bases from J, the gap between germline ends came to 12 bases. CDR3 region: CASSALGRMNTEAFF. Written as DNA, the CDR3 is TGTGCCAGCAGCGCGTTGGGGAGAATGAACACTGAAGCTTTCTTT.